What follows are 25 T cell receptor beta chains derived from one specimen sequenced in a study of Graves' ophthalmopathy and Graves' hyperthyroidism (dated by TCRdb to 2017 to 2018). The data were produced on an Illumina HiSeq 2000. TCR beta CDR3 regions were amplified from RNA transcripts for repertoire sequencing. A first-round RT-PCR used HTBI primers with the Qiagen OneStep RT-PCR kit, followed by a second-round multiplex PCR, size selection and purification. TCRdb cleaned the public reads at Q25 with fastp, built clones with MiXCR and kept in-frame beta chains. Each CDR3 protein gets just one entry, which takes the most common genes and DNA from the rows behind it. This sample comprises 210,000 or so distinct CDR3 sequences, just under 30% of them detected only once. The ten biggest clones cover approximately 9% of the sample. The sequencing sample was made of peripheral blood. These receptors all stem from a man aged 50 to 59 with Graves' ophthalmopathy. Donor details come from another sample of the same person, matched by shared clones.

This clonotype was seen ten or more times. The CDR3, as DNA: TGTGCCTACCTTACACCCCGGACGGGACCCTACGAGCAGTACTTC. Its protein is CAYLTPRTGPYEQYF. V usage is TRBV30 and J usage is TRBJ2-7, with D perhaps TRBD1 or TRBD2 (5 bases each). The CDR3 runs to 15 residues. V was clipped by 7 bases and J by 2 bases, with 21 bases between them. Germline V gene data show CDR1 as GTSNPN and CDR2 as SVGIG (reference sequence).

This clonotype was found many times. The CDR3 DNA follows: TGTGCCAGCAGTCTCGCTAGCAGCCCTTACGAGCAGTACTTC. It encodes CASSLASSPYEQYF. This chain joins TRBV6-1 and TRBJ2-7, with D possibly matching TRBD2 (5 bases). This CDR3 spans 14 amino acids. Trimming removed 5 bases at V and 4 bases at J, with 15 bases between. Germline CDR1 MNHNS, CDR2 SASEGT.

This clonotype has more than one count but fewer than ten. The CDR3 region has the DNA TGTGCCAGCAGTTTGGTCGTTGGGGCCAACGTCCTGACTTTC. This sequence encodes CASSLVVGANVLTF. The genes are TRBV12-3 or TRBV12-4 and TRBJ2-6; D gene unclear. The V and J ends lost 3 bases and 3 bases respectively, with 6 bases between them. The CDR3 length is 14 residues.

This chain joins TRBV6-5 and TRBJ2-7; 7 bases line up with TRBD1. Germline lookup yields CDR1 MNHEY and CDR2 SVGAGI. J gave up 3 bases and V 3 bases, and 8 bases lay outside the gene matches. The CDR3 is 15 amino acids. DNA for the CDR3: TGTGCCAGCAGTTATGGGCAGGGGGTTTTCTACGAGCAGTACTTC. Encoded protein: CASSYGQGVFYEQYF.

This clonotype was seen ten or more times. The J gene is TRBJ2-5, the V gene TRBV6-5, with a tentative D call TRBD2 (5 bases). The CDR3 length is 14 residues. V shed 2 bases and J shed 4 bases, with 11 bases lying between them. Germline assignment: CDR1 MNHEY and CDR2 SVGAGI. CDR3 region: CASSYGRAGETQYF. Written as DNA, the CDR3 is TGTGCCAGCAGTTACGGCCGCGCGGGAGAGACCCAGTACTTC.

This clonotype occurred many times. The chain uses TRBV5-1 and TRBJ2-7; the D gene is possibly TRBD2 (5 bases). V lost 7 bases and J 3 bases, leaving 23 bases between the germline ends. The germline CDR1 and CDR2 sequences are SGHRS and YFSETQ. The CDR3 is 16 amino acids. The CDR3 DNA is TGCGCCAGCCGAAGGTTTATCGGGAAAAAACTCTACGAGCAGTACTTC. Residues: CASRRFIGKKLYEQYF. The full variable domain, in which reference TRBV5-1 and TRBJ2-7 provide the parts outside the CDR3, is KAGVTQTPRYLIKTRGQQVTLSCSPISGHRSVSWYQQTPGQGLQFLFEYFSETQRNKGNFPGRFSGRQFSNSRSEMNVSTLELGDSALYLCASRRFIGKKLYEQYFGPGTRLTVT.

This clonotype was counted many times. The chain combines TRBV20-1 with TRBJ2-7; 9 bases fit TRBD2. The germline V gene has CDR1 DFQATT and CDR2 SNEGSKA (reference sequence). This CDR3 has 12 amino acids. Trimming cost V 4 bases and J 4 bases; bases outside gene matches: 2. CDR3 sequence: CSANLAGYEQYF. The CDR3 bases are TGCAGTGCTAACCTAGCGGGGTACGAGCAGTACTTC.

The V call is TRBV4-1, the J call TRBJ1-1; D perhaps matches TRBD1 (6 bases). CDR1 and CDR2 from the germline V gene are MGHRA and YSYEKL. This CDR3 comprises 13 residues. Deletions cut 4 bases from V and 8 bases from J, with 14 bases between. The CDR3 sequence: CASSPSPDREAFF. In DNA, the CDR3 is TGCGCCAGCAGCCCTAGTCCGGACAGAGAAGCTTTCTTT.

The chain couples TRBV11-2 to TRBJ2-2, with TRBD1 identical over 7 bases. This CDR3 region has 16 residues. V was clipped by 1 base and J by 3 bases; unmatched bases: 5. From germline, CDR1 is SGHAT and CDR2 FQNNGV. The CDR3 region has the DNA TGTGCCAGCAGCTTAGGAGGCAGGGGGTACACCGGGGAGCTGTTTTTT. This codes for CASSLGGRGYTGELFF.

The sample holds many counts of this clonotype. This chain joins TRBV6-2 or TRBV6-3 and TRBJ1-5; no reliable D call. Trimming cost V 4 bases and J 4 bases, with 8 bases left between them. Germline V gene data show CDR1 as MNHEY and CDR2 as SVGEGT. The CDR3 is made up of 13 amino acids. This CDR3 reads CASSSMGNQPQHF. The DNA for the CDR3 is TGTGCCAGCAGTTCGATGGGTAATCAGCCCCAGCATTTT.

This clonotype showed up many times. The rearrangement links TRBV11-2 to TRBJ2-1; the D is unclear. This CDR3 is built from 15 residues. Germline CDR1 and CDR2: SGHAT and FQNNGV. The V end lost 4 bases, the J end lost 6 bases, and 16 bases lay between the germline ends. CDR3 in amino acids: CASSSNHRALNEQFF. CDR3 nucleotides: TGTGCCAGCAGCTCGAATCACCGGGCCCTCAATGAGCAGTTCTTC.

Many counts were recorded for this clonotype. The chain employs TRBV28 and TRBJ2-7; D is unclear. V shed 3 bases and J shed 7 bases, with 22 bases lying between them. The CDR3 covers 16 residues. CDR1 is MDHEN, CDR2 SYDVKM, per germline. CDR3 sequence reads: CASSLVASLNPVEQYF. In DNA, the CDR3 is TGTGCCAGCAGTTTGGTGGCCTCCCTAAACCCGGTGGAGCAGTACTTC.

The V call is TRBV24-1, the J call TRBJ2-2; possibly TRBD1 for D (6 bases). The CDR3 extends over 14 amino acids. V lost 7 bases to trimming and J lost 3 bases, with 11 bases between them. Germline V gene lookup returns CDR1 KGHDR and CDR2 SFDVKD. The CDR3 is CATSGTMDTGELFF. CDR3 nucleotide sequence: TGTGCCACCAGCGGGACAATGGACACCGGGGAGCTGTTTTTT.

This clonotype came up many times. The chain recombines TRBV7-2 with TRBJ1-1, with D possibly being TRBD1 (5 bases). Trimming took off 1 base at V and 7 bases at J, with 10 bases between the two ends. Germline CDR1 reads SGHTA; CDR2 reads FQGNSA. CDR3 length: 13 amino acids. CDR3 DNA sequence: TGTGCCAGCAGCTTAGTGGGGGTTGGTGAAGCTTTCTTT. Translating it yields CASSLVGVGEAFF.

This clonotype was counted ten times or more. The chain employs TRBV29-1 and TRBJ2-3, with TRBD2 matching 12 bases. The V segment lost 3 bases and the J segment 5 bases; nucleotides outside the gene matches: 9. The CDR3 has 16 amino acids. Germline values: CDR1 SQVTM, CDR2 ANQGSEA. The CDR3 DNA is TGCAGCGTTGAGAACCCCGCACTAGCGGGAGGAGATACGCAGTATTTT. Its translation: CSVENPALAGGDTQYF.

This clonotype was counted at least ten times. The J gene is TRBJ2-7, the V gene TRBV9, with a possible D match to TRBD1 (6 bases). This CDR3 is 14 amino acids long. The V gene's germline CDR1 is SGDLS and CDR2 YYNGEE. The V gene lost 1 base and the J gene lost 1 base, with 9 bases spanning the gap. The CDR3 bases are TGTGCCAGCAGCGTATTCGGGACATCCTACGAGCAGTACTTC. Its protein is CASSVFGTSYEQYF.

This clonotype was counted many times. The chain has TRBV4-1 and TRBJ2-5; D remains ambiguous. The CDR3 loop spans 11 amino acids. V lost 3 bases and J lost 3, with 2 bases in between. The germline CDR1 and CDR2 sequences are MGHRA and YSYEKL. The CDR3 coding sequence is TGCGCCAGCAGCCAGGAAGAGACCCAGTACTTC. This translates into CASSQEETQYF.

This chain joins TRBV20-1 and TRBJ2-2; 10 positions match TRBD2. J was trimmed by 1 base and V by 5 bases; bases with no gene match: 4. The length of the CDR3 is 15 residues. Germline CDR1 and CDR2: DFQATT and SNEGSKA (reference sequence). CDR3 region: CSASAGGLNTGELFF. CDR3 nucleotides: TGCAGTGCTTCAGCGGGAGGGCTGAACACCGGGGAGCTGTTTTTT.

This sequence joins TRBV12-3 or TRBV12-4 and TRBJ1-2; D ambiguous. This CDR3 has 12 residues. V dropped 4 bases and J dropped 6 bases, with 9 bases sitting between them. The CDR3 DNA follows: TGTGCCAGCAGTTCCACCAAGGATGGCTACACCTTC. Residues: CASSSTKDGYTF.

This clonotype was counted many times. The chain employs TRBV28 and TRBJ2-4; D gene unclear. The CDR3 runs 16 residues. The V gene lost 5 bases and the J gene lost 0 bases, with 14 bases spanning the gap. Looked up from germline, CDR1 is MDHEN and CDR2 is SYDVKM. This CDR3 reads CASSPAITLAKNIQYF. The CDR3 DNA reads TGTGCCAGCAGTCCAGCAATCACCCTAGCCAAAAACATTCAGTACTTC. The variable domain in full, completed from reference TRBV28 and TRBJ2-4, reads DVKVTQSSRYLVKRTGEKVFLECVQDMDHENMFWYRQDPGLGLRLIYFSYDVKMKEKGDIPEGYSVSREKKERFSLILESASTNQTSMYLCASSPAITLAKNIQYFGAGTRLSVL.

This chain uses TRBV14 with TRBJ1-3; no clear D. The CDR3 runs to 16 residues. V was cut by 1 base and J by 2 bases, with 12 bases left in between. Germline V gives CDR1 SGHDN, CDR2 FVKESK. Written as DNA, the CDR3 is TGTGCCAGCAGCCAAGTGAGGGTCTCTACTGGAAACACCATATATTTT. It yields the protein CASSQVRVSTGNTIYF.

In its sample, this clonotype was seen many times. This chain connects TRBV4-1 to TRBJ1-5; a possible D gene is TRBD1 (6 bases). The CDR3 has 15 residues. V was clipped by 4 bases and J by 0 bases, with 10 bases between them. Germline V CDR1 and CDR2: MGHRA, YSYEKL. The CDR3 DNA reads TGCGCCAGCAGCCTAAACAGGGCTAGCAATCAGCCCCAGCATTTT. This translates into CASSLNRASNQPQHF.

This clonotype was found many times. The chain recombines TRBV5-4 with TRBJ1-1; D remains unclear. The germline V and J ends were trimmed by 0 bases and 1 base, with 7 bases remaining between them. Germline values: CDR1 SGHNT, CDR2 YYREEE (reference sequence). The CDR3 runs to 14 residues. Here the CDR3 reads CASSLALGNTEAFF. The CDR3 DNA reads as TGTGCCAGCAGCTTGGCCCTCGGGAACACTGAAGCTTTCTTT.

This clonotype came up many times. The rearrangement links TRBV15 to TRBJ2-7, with D perhaps TRBD2 (6 bases). V was cut by 1 base and J by 7 bases, with 11 bases left in between. The CDR3 has 13 amino acids. From germline, CDR1 is LNHNV and CDR2 YYDKDF (reference sequence). CDR3 region: CATSRAGGREQYF. The CDR3 nucleotides read TGTGCCACCAGCAGAGCCGGGGGTCGAGAGCAGTACTTC.

This clonotype has ten or more counts. The V gene is TRBV6-2 or TRBV6-3, the J gene TRBJ1-1, with 7 bases lining up with TRBD1. After removal of 4 bases from V and 0 bases from J, the junction contained 8 bases not matched to a gene. CDR3 length: 16 residues. Germline V gene lookup returns CDR1 MNHEY and CDR2 SVGEGT. Written as DNA, the CDR3 is TGTGCCAGCAGTTTTCCTACAGGGGCAATGAACACTGAAGCTTTCTTT. It encodes CASSFPTGAMNTEAFF.